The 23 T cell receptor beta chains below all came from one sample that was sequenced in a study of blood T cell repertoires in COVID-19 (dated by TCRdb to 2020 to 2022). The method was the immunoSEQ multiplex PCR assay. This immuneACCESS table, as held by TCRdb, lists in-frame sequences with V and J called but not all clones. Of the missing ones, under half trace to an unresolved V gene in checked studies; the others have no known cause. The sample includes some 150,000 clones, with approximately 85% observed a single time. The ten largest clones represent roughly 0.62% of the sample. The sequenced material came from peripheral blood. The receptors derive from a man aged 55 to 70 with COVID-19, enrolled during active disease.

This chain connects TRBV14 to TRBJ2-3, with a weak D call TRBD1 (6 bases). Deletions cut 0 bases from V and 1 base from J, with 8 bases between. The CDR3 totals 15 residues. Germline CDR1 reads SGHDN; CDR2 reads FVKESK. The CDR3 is CASSQETGCTDTQYF. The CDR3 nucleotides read TGTGCCAGCAGCCAAGAAACAGGGTGCACAGATACGCAGTATTTT.

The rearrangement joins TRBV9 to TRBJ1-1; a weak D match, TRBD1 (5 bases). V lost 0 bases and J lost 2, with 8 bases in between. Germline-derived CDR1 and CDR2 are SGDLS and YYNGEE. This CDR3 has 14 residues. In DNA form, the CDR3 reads TGTGCCAGCAGCGTAGGGGGCGCAAACACTGAAGCTTTCTTT. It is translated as CASSVGGANTEAFF.

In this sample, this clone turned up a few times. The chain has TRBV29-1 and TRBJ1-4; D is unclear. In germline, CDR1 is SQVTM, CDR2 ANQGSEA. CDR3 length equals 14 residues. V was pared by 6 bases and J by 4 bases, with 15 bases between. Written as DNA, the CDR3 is TGCAGCGTGGCAGGACTGAGCGGTAATGAAAAACTGTTTTTT. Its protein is CSVAGLSGNEKLFF.

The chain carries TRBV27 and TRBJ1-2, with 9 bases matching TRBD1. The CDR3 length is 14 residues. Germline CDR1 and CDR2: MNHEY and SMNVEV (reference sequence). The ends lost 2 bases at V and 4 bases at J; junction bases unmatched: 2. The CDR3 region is CASSLTGGGYGYTF. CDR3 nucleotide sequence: TGTGCCAGCAGTTTAACAGGGGGCGGCTATGGCTACACCTTC.

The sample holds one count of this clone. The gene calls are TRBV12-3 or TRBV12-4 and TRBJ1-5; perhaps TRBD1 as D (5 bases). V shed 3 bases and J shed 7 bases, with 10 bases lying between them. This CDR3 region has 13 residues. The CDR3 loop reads CASSFGGEQPQHF. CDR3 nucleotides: TGTGCCAGCAGTTTCGGGGGTGAGCAGCCCCAGCATTTT.

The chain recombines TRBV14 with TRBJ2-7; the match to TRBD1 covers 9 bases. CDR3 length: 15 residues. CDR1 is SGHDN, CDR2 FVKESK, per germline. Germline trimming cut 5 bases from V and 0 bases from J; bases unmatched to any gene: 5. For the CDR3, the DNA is TGTGCCAGCAGCGGGGGACAGGGACCCTCCTACGAGCAGTACTTC. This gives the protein CASSGGQGPSYEQYF.

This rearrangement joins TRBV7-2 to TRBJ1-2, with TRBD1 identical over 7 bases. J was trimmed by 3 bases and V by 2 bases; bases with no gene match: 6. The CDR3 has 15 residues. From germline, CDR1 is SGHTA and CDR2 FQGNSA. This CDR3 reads CASSLSTGYYYGYTF. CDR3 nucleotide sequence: TGTGCCAGCAGCTTATCGACAGGGTATTACTATGGCTACACCTTC.

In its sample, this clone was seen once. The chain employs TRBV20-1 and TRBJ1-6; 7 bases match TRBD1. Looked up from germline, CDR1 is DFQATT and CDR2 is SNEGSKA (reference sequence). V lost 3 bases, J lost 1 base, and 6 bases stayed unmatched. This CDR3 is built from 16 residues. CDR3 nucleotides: TGCAGTGCTAGTGCGACAGGGTTGTCCTATAATTCACCCCTCCACTTT. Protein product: CSASATGLSYNSPLHF.

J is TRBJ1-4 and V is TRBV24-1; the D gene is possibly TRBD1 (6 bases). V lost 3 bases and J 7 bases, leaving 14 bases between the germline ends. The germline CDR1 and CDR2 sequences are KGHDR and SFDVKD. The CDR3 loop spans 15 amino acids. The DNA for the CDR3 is TGTGCCACCAGTGATCCGGGGACAATGGGTGAAAAACTGTTTTTT. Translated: CATSDPGTMGEKLFF.

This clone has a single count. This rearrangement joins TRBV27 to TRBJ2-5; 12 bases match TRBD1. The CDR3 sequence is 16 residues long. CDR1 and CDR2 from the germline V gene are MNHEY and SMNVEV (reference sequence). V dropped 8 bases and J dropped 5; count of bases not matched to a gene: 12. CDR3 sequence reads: CASWVGTGGRGETQYF. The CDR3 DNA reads TGTGCCAGCTGGGTGGGGACAGGGGGCCGGGGGGAGACCCAGTACTTC.

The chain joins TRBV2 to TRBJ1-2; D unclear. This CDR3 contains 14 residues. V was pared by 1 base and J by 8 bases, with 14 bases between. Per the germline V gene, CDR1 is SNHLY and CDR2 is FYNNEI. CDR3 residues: CASSEVRISSGYTF. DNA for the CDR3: TGTGCCAGCAGTGAAGTGCGGATATCGAGCGGCTACACCTTC.

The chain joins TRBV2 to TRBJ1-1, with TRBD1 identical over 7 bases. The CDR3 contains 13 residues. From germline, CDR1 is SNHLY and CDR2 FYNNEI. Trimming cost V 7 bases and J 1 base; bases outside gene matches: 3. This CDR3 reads CASTGQTNTEAFF. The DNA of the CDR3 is TGTGCCAGCACGGGACAGACGAACACTGAAGCTTTCTTT.

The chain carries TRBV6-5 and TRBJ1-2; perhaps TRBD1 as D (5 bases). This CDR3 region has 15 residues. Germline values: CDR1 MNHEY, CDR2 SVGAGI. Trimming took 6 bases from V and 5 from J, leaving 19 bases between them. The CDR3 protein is CASRVGQVKGYGYTF. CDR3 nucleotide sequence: TGTGCCAGCAGGGTCGGACAAGTCAAAGGATATGGCTACACCTTC.

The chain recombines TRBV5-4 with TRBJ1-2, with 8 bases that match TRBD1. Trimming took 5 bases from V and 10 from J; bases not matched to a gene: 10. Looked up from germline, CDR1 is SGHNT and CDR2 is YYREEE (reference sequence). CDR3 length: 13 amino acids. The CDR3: CASSQDGDRFYTF. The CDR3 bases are TGTGCCAGCAGTCAGGATGGGGACAGGTTCTACACCTTC. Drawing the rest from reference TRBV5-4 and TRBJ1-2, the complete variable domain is ETGVTQSPTHLIKTRGQQVTLRCSSQSGHNTVSWYQQALGQGPQFIFQYYREEENGRGNFPPRFSGLQFPNYSSELNVNALELDDSALYLCASSQDGDRFYTFGSGTRLTVV.

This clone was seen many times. CDR3 region: CAISLTGHYNEQFF. For the CDR3, the DNA is TGTGCCATCAGCCTGACAGGGCACTACAATGAGCAGTTCTTC. This chain links TRBV10-3 with TRBJ2-1, with TRBD1 identical over 7 bases. This CDR3 region has 14 residues. CDR1 and CDR2 (germline): ENHRY, SYGVKD. V trimming: 6 bases; J trimming: 3 bases; junction bases outside the gene matches: 5.

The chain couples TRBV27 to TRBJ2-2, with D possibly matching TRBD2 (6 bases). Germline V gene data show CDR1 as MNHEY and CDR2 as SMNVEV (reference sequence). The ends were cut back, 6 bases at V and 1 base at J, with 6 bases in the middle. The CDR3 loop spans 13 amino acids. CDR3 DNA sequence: TGTGCCAGCAGGGGACTGAACACCGGGGAGCTGTTTTTT. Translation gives CASRGLNTGELFF.

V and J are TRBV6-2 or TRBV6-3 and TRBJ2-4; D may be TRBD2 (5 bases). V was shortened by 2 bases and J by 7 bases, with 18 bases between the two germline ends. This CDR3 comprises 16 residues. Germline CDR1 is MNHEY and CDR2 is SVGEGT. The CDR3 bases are TGTGCCAGCAGTTACGCACCCGAGGGCGGAACTAACATTCAGTACTTC. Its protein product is CASSYAPEGGTNIQYF.

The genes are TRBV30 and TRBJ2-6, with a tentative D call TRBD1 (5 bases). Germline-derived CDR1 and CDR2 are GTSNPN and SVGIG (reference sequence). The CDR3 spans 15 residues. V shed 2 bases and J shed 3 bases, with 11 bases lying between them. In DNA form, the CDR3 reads TGTGCCTGGAGTTTAGGGCAGGGTGGGGCCAACGTCCTGACTTTC. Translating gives CAWSLGQGGANVLTF.

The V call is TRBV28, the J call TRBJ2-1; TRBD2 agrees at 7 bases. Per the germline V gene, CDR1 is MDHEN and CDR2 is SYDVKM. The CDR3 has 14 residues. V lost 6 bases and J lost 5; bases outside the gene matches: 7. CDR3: CASRSPGLHNEQFF. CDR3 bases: TGTGCCAGCAGGTCACCGGGACTACACAATGAGCAGTTCTTC. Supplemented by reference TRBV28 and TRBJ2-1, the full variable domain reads DVKVTQSSRYLVKRTGEKVFLECVQDMDHENMFWYRQDPGLGLRLIYFSYDVKMKEKGDIPEGYSVSREKKERFSLILESASTNQTSMYLCASRSPGLHNEQFFGPGTRLTVL.

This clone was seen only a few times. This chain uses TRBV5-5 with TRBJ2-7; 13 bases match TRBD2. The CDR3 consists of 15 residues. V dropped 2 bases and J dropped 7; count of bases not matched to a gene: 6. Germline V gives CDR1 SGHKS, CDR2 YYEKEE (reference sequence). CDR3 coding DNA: TGTGCCAGCAGCTTCGGGACTAGCGGGACGAGGGAGCAGTACTTC. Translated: CASSFGTSGTREQYF.

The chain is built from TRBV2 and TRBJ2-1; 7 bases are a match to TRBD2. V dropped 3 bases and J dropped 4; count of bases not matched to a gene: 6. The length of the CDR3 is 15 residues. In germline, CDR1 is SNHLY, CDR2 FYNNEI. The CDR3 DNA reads TGTGCCAGCAGTGACATGGGGAGGGGATACAATGAGCAGTTCTTC. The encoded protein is CASSDMGRGYNEQFF. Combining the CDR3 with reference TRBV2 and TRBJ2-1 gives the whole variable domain EPEVTQTPSHQVTQMGQEVILRCVPISNHLYFYWYRQILGQKVEFLVSFYNNEISEKSEIFDDQFSVERPDGSNFTLKIRSTKLEDSAMYFCASSDMGRGYNEQFFGPGTRLTVL.

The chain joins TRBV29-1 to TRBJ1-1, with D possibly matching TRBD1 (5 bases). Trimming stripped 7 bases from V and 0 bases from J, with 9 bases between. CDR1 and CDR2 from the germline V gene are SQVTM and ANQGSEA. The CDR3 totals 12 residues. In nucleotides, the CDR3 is TGCAGCGGGGGCCTCCTGAACACTGAAGCTTTCTTT. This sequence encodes CSGGLLNTEAFF.

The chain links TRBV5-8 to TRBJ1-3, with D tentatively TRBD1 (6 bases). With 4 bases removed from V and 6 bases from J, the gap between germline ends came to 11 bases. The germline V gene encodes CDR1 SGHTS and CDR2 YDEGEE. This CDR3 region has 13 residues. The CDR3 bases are TGTGCCAGCAGCCCCTGGACAGTAAACACCATATATTTT. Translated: CASSPWTVNTIYF.